This T cell receptor beta chain comes out of a study of blood T cell repertoires in COVID-19. Study summary: In each case, the material was cDNA or gDNA derived from T cells, B-cell-depleted T cells, or PBMCs.

Looked up from germline, CDR1 is MDHEN and CDR2 is SYDVKM. This CDR3 is built from 14 residues. The V and J ends lost 2 bases and 4 bases respectively, with 12 bases between them. Assay: immunoSEQ multiplex PCR; the TCRdb copy retains only in-frame clones and omits some. Of roughly 69,000 clones detected, 84% appear once; the ten largest clones hold 10% to 15%. This sequence was found in a human donor in a cohort sampled during active COVID-19. Sequenced material: peripheral blood. This chain connects TRBV28 to TRBJ2-7, with D tentatively TRBD2 (6 bases). CDR3 nucleotides: TGTGCCAGCAGTTTAGTGGCGGGATGGTACGAGCAGTACTTC. Protein product: CASSLVAGWYEQYF.